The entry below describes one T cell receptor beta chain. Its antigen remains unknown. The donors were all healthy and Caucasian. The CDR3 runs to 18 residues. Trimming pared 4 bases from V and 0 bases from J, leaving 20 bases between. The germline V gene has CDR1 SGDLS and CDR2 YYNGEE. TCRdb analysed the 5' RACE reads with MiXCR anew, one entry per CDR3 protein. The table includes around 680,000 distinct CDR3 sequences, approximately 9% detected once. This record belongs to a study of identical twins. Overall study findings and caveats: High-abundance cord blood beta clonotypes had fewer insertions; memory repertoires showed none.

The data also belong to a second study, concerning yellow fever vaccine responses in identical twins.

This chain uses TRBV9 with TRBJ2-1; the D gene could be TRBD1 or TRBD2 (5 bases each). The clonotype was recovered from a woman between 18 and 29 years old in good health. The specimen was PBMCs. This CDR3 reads CASSPRGPGRSSYNEQFF. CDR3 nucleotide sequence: TGTGCCAGCAGCCCACGTGGACCGGGACGTAGCTCCTACAATGAGCAGTTCTTC.